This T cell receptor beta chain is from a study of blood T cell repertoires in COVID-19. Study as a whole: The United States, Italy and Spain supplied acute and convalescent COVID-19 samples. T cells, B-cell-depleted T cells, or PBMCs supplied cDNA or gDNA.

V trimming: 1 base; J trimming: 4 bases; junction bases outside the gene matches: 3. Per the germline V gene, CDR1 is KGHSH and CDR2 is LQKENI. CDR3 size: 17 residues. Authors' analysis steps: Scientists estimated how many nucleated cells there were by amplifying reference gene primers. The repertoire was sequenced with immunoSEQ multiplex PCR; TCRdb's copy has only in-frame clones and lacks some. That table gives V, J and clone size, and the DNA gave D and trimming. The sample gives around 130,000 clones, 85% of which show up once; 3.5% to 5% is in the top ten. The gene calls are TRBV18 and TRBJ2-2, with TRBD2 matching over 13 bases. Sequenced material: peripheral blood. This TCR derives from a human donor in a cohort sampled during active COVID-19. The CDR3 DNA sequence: TGTGCCAGCTCACCACGACTAGCGGGAGGAGGCACCGGGGAGCTGTTTTTT. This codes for CASSPRLAGGGTGELFF.